This T cell receptor beta chain was obtained from a study of molecular identifiers for immune sequencing clone quantification. Each CDR3 protein is one row after TCRdb ran MiXCR on the PCR reads. The sample records roughly 320,000 distinct CDR3 sequences, roughly 24% being singletons. Based on a CD8+CD4-CCR7+CD45RA+ profile, naive CD8 T cells were sorted. This clonotype was observed many times. The antigen remains undetermined. Study-level points and caveats: Whereas naive cells kept under 1% of molecules in clones above 20 RNA copies, such clones held over 98% in effectors.

Sequences were obtained from naive CD8+ T cells from blood, with Jurkat cell RNA spiked in. Subset: FACS-sorted CD8+CD4-CCR7+CD45RA+ naive T cells. The TCR was taken from a human donor in good health. Some libraries in this study had Jurkat cell RNA spiked in.

The CDR3 reads CASSPGAGEQYF. The CDR3 DNA follows: TGTGCCAGCAGCCCAGGGGCGGGCGAGCAGTACTTC. The chain couples TRBV7-9 to TRBJ2-7; D may be TRBD1 (6 bases). The CDR3 sequence is 12 residues long. V gave up 5 bases and J gave up 6 bases, with 11 bases separating them. Per the germline V gene, CDR1 is SEHNR and CDR2 is FQNEAQ (reference sequence).